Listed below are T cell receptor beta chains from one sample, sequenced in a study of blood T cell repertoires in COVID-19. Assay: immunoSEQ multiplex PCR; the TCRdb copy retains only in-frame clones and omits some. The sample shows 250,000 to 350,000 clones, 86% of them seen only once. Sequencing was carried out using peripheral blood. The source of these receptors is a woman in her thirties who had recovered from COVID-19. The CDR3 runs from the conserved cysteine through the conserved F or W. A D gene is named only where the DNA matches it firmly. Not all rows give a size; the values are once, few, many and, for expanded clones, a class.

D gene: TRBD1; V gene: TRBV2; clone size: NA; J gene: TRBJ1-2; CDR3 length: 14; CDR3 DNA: TGTGCCAGCAGGATGGACAGGGTTAATTATGGCTACACCTTC; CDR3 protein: CASRMDRVNYGYTF
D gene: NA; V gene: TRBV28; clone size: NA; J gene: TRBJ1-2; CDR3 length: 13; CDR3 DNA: TGTGCCAGCGGACTCCCGGACCCTAGGGGCTACACCTTC; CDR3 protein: CASGLPDPRGYTF
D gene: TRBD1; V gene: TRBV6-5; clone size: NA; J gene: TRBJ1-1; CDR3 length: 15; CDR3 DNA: TGTGCCAGCACCAACCGGGGCAGGGGGCAATTTGAAGCTTTCTTT; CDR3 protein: CASTNRGRGQFEAFF
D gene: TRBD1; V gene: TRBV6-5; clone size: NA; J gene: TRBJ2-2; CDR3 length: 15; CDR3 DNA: TGTGCCAGCAGACCTTGGACAGGTTCGACCGGGGAGCTGTTTTTT; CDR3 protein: CASRPWTGSTGELFF
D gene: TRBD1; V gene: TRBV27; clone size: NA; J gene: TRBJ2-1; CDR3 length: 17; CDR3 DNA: TGTGCCAGCAGTTTTCTTACCGGGACAGGGGGAGGTAATGAGCAGTTCTTC; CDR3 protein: CASSFLTGTGGGNEQFF
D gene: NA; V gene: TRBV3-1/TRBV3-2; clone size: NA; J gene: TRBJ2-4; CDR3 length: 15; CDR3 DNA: TGTGCCAGCAGCTTTCGAGCAGGGTCCAAAAACATTCAGTACTTC; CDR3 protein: CASSFRAGSKNIQYF
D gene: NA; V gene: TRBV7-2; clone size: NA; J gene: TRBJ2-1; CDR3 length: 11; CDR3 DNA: TGTGCCAGCAGCTTAAAGCCTGAGCAGTTCTTC; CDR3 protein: CASSLKPEQFF
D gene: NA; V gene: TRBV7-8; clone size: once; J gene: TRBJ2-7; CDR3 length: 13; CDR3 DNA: TGTGCCAGCAGCTTAGAGCGAAGAAGCGAGCAGTACTTC; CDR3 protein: CASSLERRSEQYF
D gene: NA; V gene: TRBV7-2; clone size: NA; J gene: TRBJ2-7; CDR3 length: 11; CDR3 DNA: TGTGCCAGCAATCTTGGGGGCGAACAGTACTTC; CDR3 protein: CASNLGGEQYF
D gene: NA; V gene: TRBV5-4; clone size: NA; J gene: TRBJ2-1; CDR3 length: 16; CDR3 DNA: TGTGCCAGCAGCTCCACGGGGGACCGCTCCTACAATGAGCAGTTCTTC; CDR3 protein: CASSSTGDRSYNEQFF
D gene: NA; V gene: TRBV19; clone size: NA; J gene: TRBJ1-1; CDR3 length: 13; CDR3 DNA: TGTGCCAGTAGTATAAGGTCAGGCCCAGAAGCTTTCTTT; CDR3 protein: CASSIRSGPEAFF
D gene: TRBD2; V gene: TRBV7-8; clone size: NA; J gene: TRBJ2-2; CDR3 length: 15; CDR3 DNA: TGTGCCAGCAGCTTAGCTAGCGGGAGTGTCGGGGAGCTGTTTTTT; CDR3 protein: CASSLASGSVGELFF
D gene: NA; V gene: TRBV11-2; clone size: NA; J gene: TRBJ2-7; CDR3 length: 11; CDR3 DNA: TGTGCCAGCAGCCCGCGCTACGAGCAGTACTTC; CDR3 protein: CASSPRYEQYF
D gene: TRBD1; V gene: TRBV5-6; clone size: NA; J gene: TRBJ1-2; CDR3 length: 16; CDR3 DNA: TGTGCCAGCAGCTCGTGGACAGGGACAGGGATATATGGCTACACCTTC; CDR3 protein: CASSSWTGTGIYGYTF
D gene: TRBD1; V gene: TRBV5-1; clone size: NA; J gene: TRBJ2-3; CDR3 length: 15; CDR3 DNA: TGCGCCAGCAGCAACGACAGGGGTGGCACAGATACGCAGTATTTT; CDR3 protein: CASSNDRGGTDTQYF
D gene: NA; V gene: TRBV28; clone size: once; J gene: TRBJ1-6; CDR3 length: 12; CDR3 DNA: TGTGCCAGCAGTTCAGTCAATTCACCCCTCCACTTT; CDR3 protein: CASSSVNSPLHF
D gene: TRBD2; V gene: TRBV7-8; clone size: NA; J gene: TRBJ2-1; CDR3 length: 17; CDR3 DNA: TGTGCCAGCAGCCTATGGAGACTAGCGGTACCTCTAGGTGAGCAGTTCTTC; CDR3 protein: CASSLWRLAVPLGEQFF
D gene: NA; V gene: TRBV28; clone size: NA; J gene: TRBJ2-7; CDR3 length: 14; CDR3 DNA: TGTGCCAGCAGTGCCGTGGGGAGCTCCTACGAGCAGTACTTC; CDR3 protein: CASSAVGSSYEQYF
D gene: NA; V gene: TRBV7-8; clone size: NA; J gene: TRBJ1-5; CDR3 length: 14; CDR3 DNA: TGTGCCAGCAGCTTTGCGGGACTTAATCAGCCCCAGCATTTT; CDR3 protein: CASSFAGLNQPQHF
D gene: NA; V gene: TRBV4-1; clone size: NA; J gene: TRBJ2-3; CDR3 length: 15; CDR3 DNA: TGCGCCAGCAGCCCAAGTCAGCGCGGCACAGATACGCAGTATTTT; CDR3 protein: CASSPSQRGTDTQYF
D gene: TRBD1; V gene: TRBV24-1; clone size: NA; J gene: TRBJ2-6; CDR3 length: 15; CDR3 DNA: TGTGCCACCAGCTCACAGGGGACTGGGGCCAACGTCCTGACTTTC; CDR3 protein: CATSSQGTGANVLTF
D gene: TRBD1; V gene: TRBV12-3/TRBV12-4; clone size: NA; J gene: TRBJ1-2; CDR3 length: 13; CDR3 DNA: TGTGCCAGCAGCCCGACAGGGCTCTATGGCTACACCTTC; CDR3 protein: CASSPTGLYGYTF
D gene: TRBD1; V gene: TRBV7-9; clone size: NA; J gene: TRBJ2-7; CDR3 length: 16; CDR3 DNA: TGTGCCAGCAGCCTGGGACAGGGTGGGTCCGAAGGAGAGCAGTACTTC; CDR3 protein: CASSLGQGGSEGEQYF
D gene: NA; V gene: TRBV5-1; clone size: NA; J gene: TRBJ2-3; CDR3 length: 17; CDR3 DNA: TGCGCCAGCAGCTTGGGAGCACGGGGGAGAAGCACAGATACGCAGTATTTT; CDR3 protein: CASSLGARGRSTDTQYF
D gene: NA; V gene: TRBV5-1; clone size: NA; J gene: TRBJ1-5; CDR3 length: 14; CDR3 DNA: TGCGCCAGCAGCTTGTATACAGGCAATCAGCCCCAGCATTTT; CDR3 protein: CASSLYTGNQPQHF
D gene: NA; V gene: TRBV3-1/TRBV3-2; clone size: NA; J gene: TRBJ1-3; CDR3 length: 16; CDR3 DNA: TGTGCCAGCAGCCAAGACTCGTGGCAGGGTGGGAACACCATATATTTT; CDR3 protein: CASSQDSWQGGNTIYF
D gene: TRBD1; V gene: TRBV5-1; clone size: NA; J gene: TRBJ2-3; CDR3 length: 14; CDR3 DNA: TGCGCCAGCAGCCTGGGACAGGGGAGAGATACGCAGTATTTT; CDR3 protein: CASSLGQGRDTQYF
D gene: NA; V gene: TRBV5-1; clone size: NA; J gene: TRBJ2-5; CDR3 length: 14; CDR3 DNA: TGCGCCAGCAGCCCGGAGGGACAGCAAGAGACCCAGTACTTC; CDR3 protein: CASSPEGQQETQYF